This T cell receptor (beta chain) came from a study of shared clonotypes between healthy human individuals. Negatively enriched CD4+ T cells were divided by CD45RA into naive and memory. This clone was recorded only once. Here immunoSEQ multiplex PCR was the method, and the copy in TCRdb shows in-frame clones only, minus some. The sample has about 680,000 clones, around 73% seen once. The receptor was derived from a woman between 25 and 40 years old in good health. Sequencing was carried out using memory CD4+ T cells sorted from blood. Subset specified: CD45RA-negative fraction.

The DNA for the CDR3 is TGTGCCAGCAGTCCCATGCTGGCTAGCGGGAGGAACAGCTCCTACGAGCAGTACTTC. Translating it yields CASSPMLASGRNSSYEQYF. The chain couples TRBV28 to TRBJ2-7; 11 nucleotides align to TRBD2. V shed 5 bases, J shed 0 bases, and the junction held 15 bases outside the gene matches. CDR1 and CDR2 from the germline V gene are MDHEN and SYDVKM. The CDR3 consists of 19 residues. Using reference TRBV28 and TRBJ2-7 for the parts outside the CDR3, the full variable domain is DVKVTQSSRYLVKRTGEKVFLECVQDMDHENMFWYRQDPGLGLRLIYFSYDVKMKEKGDIPEGYSVSREKKERFSLILESASTNQTSMYLCASSPMLASGRNSSYEQYFGPGTRLTVT.